Below, one TCR beta chain is given with its context. There is no known antigen for this receptor. The input lacks base qualities; no much larger clone sits a single base away. TCR beta chain CDR3 regions were immunosequenced using the ImmunoSEQ Assay (Adaptive Biotechnologies). Under the source paper's analysis protocol: The ImmunoSEQ Analyzer platform was used to export TCRB rearrangements, read counts, read proportions and gene usage. T-cell clonality was calculated on productive rearrangements as 1 minus Pielou's evenness. Clonal space homeostasis binned clonotypes as rare, small, medium, large or hyperexpanded (0.01 to 1 of the repertoire). TCR productive clonality was compared across immune clusters C1, C2 and C3 using the Wilcoxon rank sum test. The immuneACCESS repertoire file appears here via TCRdb, limited to in-frame rearrangements. These files lack a portion of the clones; in checked studies, under half of the deficit traces to unresolved V genes, and the cause of the others is not known. For V, J and clone size, that table is used; D and trimming come from the DNA. For this sample there are fewer than 3,500 clones; approximately 77% appear just once. The ten largest clones add up to less than 20% of the sample.

This sample is part of a study of the immune and genomic landscape of osteosarcoma (TCRdb year 2020). A note on the overall study: The overall cohort included fewer than 50 pediatric and adult patients with high-grade osteosarcoma, and the median age at diagnosis was 25 to 35 years (range about 5-90). In the overall cohort, 50% to 65% of patients were male, and localized disease at diagnosis was presented by roughly 80% of patients. TCR sequencing results were integrated with transcriptome, protein array and immunostaining data to characterize the osteosarcoma immunogenomic landscape. Each of a few patients provided a couple of samples from the same tumor site. Poor-risk disease was overrepresented in the cohort, as 73% of patients had an unfavorable pathologic response to standard therapy and around 67% were deceased. An explanation for the limited clinical activity of immune checkpoint inhibitors in osteosarcoma was sought in the study. The study profiled osteosarcoma specimens with whole genome, RNA and T-cell receptor sequencing plus immunohistochemistry and reverse phase protein arrays to define immunogenic potential.

Specimens were post-treatment primary, local recurrence and metastasis tumors from poor-prognosis patients. General findings and caveats noted by the study authors: Higher TCR productive clonality was observed in the immune-hot C3 cluster than in the cold C1 cluster, although TCR productive clonality remained low overall. Sample size was not determined by any statistical method, because osteosarcoma is rare and all possible samples were collected. About five cases had a single hyperexpanded clone dominating the repertoire, and all had fewer than 100 T-cell clonotypes. The clonality benchmarks were taken from external normal skin and healthy peripheral blood data instead of from matched normal tissue. Alongside the frozen tumor specimens, matched blood was collected from only a couple of patients. Productive TCR clonality was found to be low overall, with an average of 0.09 and a maximum of 0.3, which suggested limited T-cell clonal expansion.

Specimen: tumor tissue from a local recurrence in the femur. Per the publication, the cell subset or site label means: locally recurrent osteosarcoma tumor. The clonotype was recovered from a man between 18 and 29 years old with osteosarcoma. The age is the age at diagnosis.

In nucleotide form, the sequence is TGTGCCAGCAGTTTGACAGGGGGCAGCAATCAGCCCCAGCATTTT. It encodes CASSLTGGSNQPQHF. The chain links TRBV6-5 with TRBJ1-5; a stretch of 10 junction bases matches TRBD1. V is cut back by 4 bases and J by 1 base, with 1 base in the junction unmatched. The CDR3 covers 15 residues, taking in both the cysteine and the phenylalanine. Just CDR3 DNA is preserved here, 45 bases in frame from base 1. Taken from the germline V gene, the CDR1 and CDR2 loops are MNHEY and SVGAGI.